A selection of T cell receptor beta chains follows, all from one sample in a study of immune characterization of retroperitoneal liposarcoma. TCRdb independently ran MiXCR on the PCR reads; one entry per CDR3 protein. The sample lists roughly 11,000 distinct CDR3 sequences; around 26% were seen once. Material: tumor tissue. The source of these receptors is a female donor with retroperitoneal liposarcoma. CDR3s include the opening cysteine and the closing phenylalanine or tryptophan. Fields, in order: D gene, clone size, J gene, V gene, CDR3 DNA, CDR3 protein. D genes are given only for firm matches. Clone size is given for some rows only: seen once, a few or many times, or a class if the clone is expanded.

D: -; size: few; J: TRBJ2-7; V: TRBV25-1; DNA: TGTGCCAGCAGTAAGGGGGAGGGCTACAATGAGCAGTACTTC; CDR3: CASSKGEGYNEQYF
D: -; size: -; J: TRBJ1-5; V: TRBV7-8; DNA: TGTGCCAGCAGCCGGGCCGACAACAATCAGCCCCAGCATTTT; CDR3: CASSRADNNQPQHF
D: TRBD1; size: many; J: TRBJ2-1; V: TRBV11-3; DNA: TGTGCCAGCAGCCAGGGACAGGGAGGCGAGCAGTTCTTC; CDR3: CASSQGQGGEQFF
D: TRBD2; size: large; J: TRBJ2-1; V: TRBV7-2; DNA: TGTGCCAGCAGCTCGCGGGGGGTCTACAATGAGCAGTTCTTC; CDR3: CASSSRGVYNEQFF
D: TRBD1; size: -; J: TRBJ2-5; V: TRBV6-1; DNA: TGTGCCAGCAGTGAGGGACAGGGGAGGTTGGAAGAGACCCAGTACTTC; CDR3: CASSEGQGRLEETQYF
D: TRBD1; size: medium-sized; J: TRBJ1-6; V: TRBV6-1; DNA: TGTGCCAGCACCACTGTGGGACAGCGATATAATTCACCCCTCCACTTT; CDR3: CASTTVGQRYNSPLHF
D: -; size: -; J: TRBJ2-3; V: TRBV27; DNA: TGTGCCAGCAGGAAAGGATCTAGCACAGATACGCAGTATTTT; CDR3: CASRKGSSTDTQYF
D: TRBD2; size: few; J: TRBJ2-1; V: TRBV10-3; DNA: TGTGCCATCAGTGTACGACTAGCGGAAAATGAGCAGTTCTTC; CDR3: CAISVRLAENEQFF
D: -; size: -; J: TRBJ1-2; V: TRBV7-3; DNA: TGTGCCAGTGGGTTACGGGACGGGTCAACCTACACCTTC; CDR3: CASGLRDGSTYTF
D: -; size: -; J: TRBJ2-5; V: TRBV24-1; DNA: TGTGCCACCAGTGACTCCGACAGACAAGAGACCCAGTACTTC; CDR3: CATSDSDRQETQYF
D: TRBD2; size: many; J: TRBJ2-3; V: TRBV6-1; DNA: TGTGCCAGCAGTTCTAGCGGGGGCACCCTCAGCACAGATACGCAGTATTTT; CDR3: CASSSSGGTLSTDTQYF
D: -; size: many; J: TRBJ1-3; V: TRBV6-1; DNA: TGTGCCAGCAGAAATCAGGGCTCTGGAAACACCATATATTTT; CDR3: CASRNQGSGNTIYF
D: -; size: medium-sized; J: TRBJ2-7; V: TRBV7-9; DNA: TGTGCCACTACGTCCATCTACGAGCAGTACTTC; CDR3: CATTSIYEQYF
D: TRBD1; size: many; J: TRBJ1-2; V: TRBV12-3/TRBV12-4; DNA: TGTGCCAGCAGTTTTGGACAGGGCGCCTATGGCTACACCTTC; CDR3: CASSFGQGAYGYTF